These 27 T cell receptor beta chains were sequenced from one sample in a study of shared clonotypes between healthy human individuals. Assay: immunoSEQ multiplex PCR; the TCRdb copy retains only in-frame clones and omits some. Of about 100,000 clones listed, 60% to 70% are singletons. Sequenced input: memory CD8+ T cells sorted from blood. Regarding subset: CD45RO+ cells pooled with CCR7-negative TemRA cells. Every receptor here comes from a man in his thirties or forties in good health.

V gene TRBV13 combines with J gene TRBJ1-2; D might be TRBD1 (5 bases). The V end was cut by 5 bases, the J end by 5 bases, with 15 bases between. The CDR3 runs to 14 residues. Germline lookup yields CDR1 PRHDT and CDR2 FYEKMQ (reference sequence). CDR3 protein: CASSRDVGGYGYTF. As DNA, the CDR3 is TGTGCCAGCAGCCGGGACGTTGGGGGGTATGGCTACACCTTC. Full variable domain (outside the CDR3, taken from reference TRBV13 and TRBJ1-2): AAGVIQSPRHLIKEKRETATLKCYPIPRHDTVYWYQQGPGQDPQFLISFYEKMQSDKGSIPDRFSAQQFSDYHSELNMSSLELGDSALYFCASSRDVGGYGYTFGSGTRLTVV.

This chain connects TRBV2 to TRBJ2-1, with D perhaps TRBD1 (7 bases). Trimming left V 6 bases short and J 3 bases short, with 12 bases between. CDR1 and CDR2 (germline): SNHLY, FYNNEI. The CDR3 runs to 14 residues. The CDR3 DNA follows: TGTGCCAGCAGAGGCGGGGACAGCTACAATGAGCAGTTCTTC. As protein: CASRGGDSYNEQFF.

The rearrangement joins TRBV7-9 to TRBJ1-1, with D unclear. Germline CDR1 SEHNR, CDR2 FQNEAQ (reference sequence). Trimming removed 8 bases at V and 1 base at J, with 11 bases between. The CDR3 has 13 residues. CDR3 nucleotide sequence: TGTGCCAGCGAGAGGGTTGGGAACACTGAAGCTTTCTTT. Translated: CASERVGNTEAFF. The variable domain in full, completed from reference TRBV7-9 and TRBJ1-1, reads DTGVSQNPRHKITKRGQNVTFRCDPISEHNRLYWYRQTLGQGPEFLTYFQNEAQLEKSRLLSDRFSAERPKGSFSTLEIQRTEQGDSAMYLCASERVGNTEAFFGQGTRLTVV.

This clone has at least ten counts. The chain has TRBV27 and TRBJ2-3, with TRBD1 as a possible D gene (5 bases). Between the trimmed V and J ends, which lost 7 bases and 0 bases, there was a span of 11 bases. This CDR3 has 14 residues. Germline CDR1 is MNHEY and CDR2 is SMNVEV (reference sequence). CDR3 nucleotide sequence: TGTGCCAGCACTGGACACTCTAGCACAGATACGCAGTATTTT. The encoded protein is CASTGHSSTDTQYF.

The sample holds a few counts of this clone. The genes are TRBV28 and TRBJ2-2; D gene uncertain. The CDR3 spans 11 residues. Germline values: CDR1 MDHEN, CDR2 SYDVKM. V was pared by 8 bases and J by 5 bases, with 6 bases between. DNA for the CDR3: TGTGCCAGCGGACCTACCGGGGAGCTGTTTTTT. Amino acid sequence: CASGPTGELFF. Together with reference TRBV28 and TRBJ2-2, the CDR3 gives the full variable domain: DVKVTQSSRYLVKRTGEKVFLECVQDMDHENMFWYRQDPGLGLRLIYFSYDVKMKEKGDIPEGYSVSREKKERFSLILESASTNQTSMYLCASGPTGELFFGEGSRLTVL.

This clone was seen many times. The chain is built from TRBV28 and TRBJ2-7; 11 positions match TRBD2. CDR3 size: 17 residues. The germline V gene encodes CDR1 MDHEN and CDR2 SYDVKM. Germline trimming cut 6 bases from V and 0 bases from J; bases unmatched to any gene: 10. DNA of the CDR3: TGTGCCAGCAGCCTCAACCTAGCGGGAGGTCCCTCCTACGAGCAGTACTTC. Translating it yields CASSLNLAGGPSYEQYF.

Comments on this clone: Mismatch with germline at one junction end may stem from a read error. The identical CDR3 is also encoded by other nucleotide sequences in the sample. V is TRBV4-1 and J is TRBJ1-2, with TRBD1 matching 7 bases. In germline, CDR1 is MGHRA, CDR2 YSYEKL. This CDR3 contains 15 residues. The chain's CDR3 is CASSQADREAYGYTF. The CDR3 nucleotides read TGTGCCAGCAGCCAGGCTGACAGGGAAGCCTATGGCTACACCTTC.

The chain uses TRBV7-2 and TRBJ1-3; D not resolved. This CDR3 has 19 amino acids. Germline CDR1 and CDR2: SGHTA and FQGNSA. Trimming took 3 bases from V and 2 from J, leaving 23 bases between them. CDR3 nucleotides: TGTGCCAGCAGCTTCTACCCCCGGGAACGTGGAGAACCTGGAAACACCATATATTTT. Translated: CASSFYPRERGEPGNTIYF.

The J gene is TRBJ1-3, the V gene TRBV9, with D hard to call. V lost 6 bases, J lost 3 bases, and 13 bases lay in between. CDR3 length equals 14 residues. Germline V gene lookup returns CDR1 SGDLS and CDR2 YYNGEE. The CDR3 spells CASTRGPGGNTIYF. For the CDR3, the DNA is TGTGCCAGCACCAGAGGACCCGGTGGAAACACCATATATTTT.

Only a few counts were recorded for this clone. This sequence joins TRBV5-1 and TRBJ2-5; 8 nucleotides line up with TRBD1. Trimming took 1 base from V and 2 from J; bases not matched to a gene: 4. The germline CDR1 and CDR2 sequences are SGHRS and YFSETQ. The CDR3 loop spans 15 amino acids. CDR3 protein: CASSLNTGGQETQYF. In nucleotides, the CDR3 is TGCGCCAGCAGCTTGAATACAGGGGGACAAGAGACCCAGTACTTC.

The CDR3 DNA reads TGCGCCAGCAGCTTGGCCGGGATAGCGGTCTCCTACGAGCAGTACTTC. Translation: CASSLAGIAVSYEQYF. The chain employs TRBV5-1 and TRBJ2-7, with D tentatively TRBD2 (6 bases). V lost 0 bases, J lost 0 bases, and 13 bases lay in between. Germline CDR1 reads SGHRS; CDR2 reads YFSETQ. This CDR3 contains 16 residues.

This clone was counted many times. V usage is TRBV7-2 and J usage is TRBJ1-5; no reliable D call. Between the trimmed V and J ends, which lost 6 bases and 3 bases, there was a span of 6 bases. The CDR3 totals 12 residues. CDR1 is SGHTA, CDR2 FQGNSA, per germline. The CDR3 spells CASSLDNQPQHF. DNA of the CDR3: TGTGCCAGCAGTCTGGACAATCAGCCCCAGCATTTT. Looking up the rest from reference TRBV7-2 and TRBJ1-5 gives the full variable domain: GAGVSQSPSNKVTEKGKDVELRCDPISGHTALYWYRQSLGQGLEFLIYFQGNSAPDKSGLPSDRFSAERTGGSVSTLTIQRTQQEDSAVYLCASSLDNQPQHFGDGTRLSIL.

In its sample, this clone was seen a few times. The chain carries TRBV6-1 and TRBJ2-7; D possibly corresponds to TRBD1 (5 bases). Trimming left V 6 bases short and J 4 bases short, with 16 bases between. Per the germline V gene, CDR1 is MNHNS and CDR2 is SASEGT. The CDR3 loop spans 14 amino acids. This CDR3 is CASSRLDSLYEQYF. The CDR3 DNA is TGTGCCAGCAGCAGACTTGACAGTTTGTACGAGCAGTACTTC.

V gene TRBV6-5 combines with J gene TRBJ2-1; no firm D call. CDR3 length equals 14 residues. The germline V gene encodes CDR1 MNHEY and CDR2 SVGAGI. The V end was cut by 2 bases, the J end by 4 bases, with 9 bases between. The CDR3 reads CASSYDGRYNEQFF. For the CDR3, the DNA is TGTGCCAGCAGTTACGACGGACGGTACAATGAGCAGTTCTTC.

V is TRBV11-2 and J is TRBJ1-4; the D is unclear. CDR1 and CDR2 (germline): SGHAT, FQNNGV. Between the trimmed V and J ends, which lost 5 bases and 8 bases, there was a span of 9 bases. The CDR3 sequence is 12 residues long. This CDR3 reads CASSPSGEKLFF. CDR3 DNA: TGTGCCAGCAGCCCCTCGGGGGAAAAACTGTTTTTT.

The chain uses TRBV19 and TRBJ2-2; no clear D gene. Trimming took 7 bases from V and 2 from J, leaving 5 bases between them. The germline V gene encodes CDR1 LNHDA and CDR2 SQIVND (reference sequence). This CDR3 region has 12 residues. For the CDR3, the DNA is TGTGCCAGTAACATCAACACCGGGGAGCTGTTTTTT. It translates to CASNINTGELFF.

The CDR3 bases are TGTGCCAGCAGTCTGTTAGGTCAGCCCCAGCATTTT. This sequence encodes CASSLLGQPQHF. The chain couples TRBV27 to TRBJ1-5; no reliable D call. The germline V gene encodes CDR1 MNHEY and CDR2 SMNVEV (reference sequence). V gave up 5 bases and J gave up 6 bases, with 8 bases separating them. CDR3 length: 12 residues.

In its sample, this clone was seen a few times. The rearrangement uses TRBV10-3 and TRBJ2-3; 10 bases map to TRBD2. Germline V gene sequence: CDR1 ENHRY, CDR2 SYGVKD. CDR3 length equals 16 residues. Trimming removed 8 bases from V and 2 bases from J; junction bases left unmatched: 10. The CDR3 DNA reads TGTGCCATCGCTCGGGGAGCGGGAGGGGACACAGATACGCAGTATTTT. It encodes CAIARGAGGDTDTQYF.

The CDR3 spells CASSYGWGRRDNEQFF. The CDR3 region has the DNA TGTGCCAGCAGTTATGGATGGGGTCGGAGGGACAATGAGCAGTTCTTC. The chain employs TRBV6-5 and TRBJ2-1; maybe TRBD2 (6 bases). The germline gives CDR1 MNHEY, CDR2 SVGAGI. Trimming took off 3 bases at V and 5 bases at J, with 17 bases between the two ends. The CDR3 sequence is 16 residues long.

Note on this clone: This sample also contains other DNA sequences that code for the same CDR3. The chain links TRBV30 to TRBJ2-1, with 7 positions matching TRBD2. V lost 0 bases, J lost 0 bases, and 2 bases stayed unmatched. This CDR3 contains 15 residues. Looked up from germline, CDR1 is GTSNPN and CDR2 is SVGIG (reference sequence). DNA for the CDR3: TGTGCCTGGAGTGTCGGCGGGAGCTCCTACAATGAGCAGTTCTTC. Amino acid sequence: CAWSVGGSSYNEQFF.

This clone was counted once. The CDR3 coding sequence is TGTGCCAGCAGCGCCAGGGGGCTCGGCACCGGGGAGCTGTTTTTT. Protein sequence: CASSARGLGTGELFF. This chain joins TRBV7-9 and TRBJ2-2; 8 bases map to TRBD1. The germline CDR1 and CDR2 sequences are SEHNR and FQNEAQ (reference sequence). Trimming cost V 5 bases and J 4 bases; bases outside gene matches: 6. The CDR3 is made up of 15 amino acids.

The V gene is TRBV4-3, the J gene TRBJ1-1; 7 bases align to TRBD1. Germline trimming cut 5 bases from V and 6 bases from J; bases unmatched to any gene: 9. CDR1 is LGHNA, CDR2 YSLEER, per germline. The CDR3 contains 14 residues. CDR3 residues: CASSVKGAWAEAFF. In DNA, the CDR3 is TGCGCCAGCAGCGTCAAGGGGGCATGGGCTGAAGCTTTCTTT.

The rearrangement uses TRBV15 and TRBJ2-7; 9 positions agree with TRBD1. From germline, CDR1 is LNHNV and CDR2 YYDKDF (reference sequence). The CDR3 loop spans 15 amino acids. V lost 1 base and J lost 5; bases outside the gene matches: 6. DNA of the CDR3: TGTGCCACCAGCAGAGCTACAGGGGGCTCTGACGAGCAGTACTTC. Translation gives CATSRATGGSDEQYF.

In this sample, this clone turned up a few times. This chain links TRBV4-2 with TRBJ2-7; no reliable D call. Germline-derived CDR1 and CDR2 are LGHNA and YNFKEQ. This CDR3 is 13 amino acids long. Trimming cost V 1 base and J 5 bases, with 9 bases left between them. The CDR3 region is CASSQADPNEQYF. The DNA of the CDR3 is TGTGCCAGCAGCCAAGCGGACCCAAACGAGCAGTACTTC.

Only a few counts were recorded for this clone. The chain couples TRBV18 to TRBJ2-3; D is perhaps TRBD2 (6 bases). Deletions cut 1 base from V and 3 bases from J, with 14 bases between. Germline-derived CDR1 and CDR2 are KGHSH and LQKENI. The length of the CDR3 is 16 residues. The CDR3 nucleotides read TGTGCCAGCTCACCACGGTTGGGGGGAGTTACAGATACGCAGTATTTT. This encodes CASSPRLGGVTDTQYF.

The chain employs TRBV15 and TRBJ2-3; TRBD1 might be the D (7 bases). CDR1 LNHNV and CDR2 YYDKDF come from the germline V gene (reference sequence). The V gene lost 8 bases and the J gene lost 8 bases, with 14 bases spanning the gap. The CDR3 has 12 amino acids. In nucleotides, the CDR3 is TGTGCCACCTCCAGGGGGGCCGGTACGCAGTATTTT. Translation gives CATSRGAGTQYF.

The chain carries TRBV7-8 and TRBJ2-1; D remains ambiguous. Germline V gives CDR1 SGHVS, CDR2 FQNEAQ. There are 14 residues in the CDR3. Trimming took off 3 bases at V and 5 bases at J, with 11 bases between the two ends. CDR3 sequence reads: CASSLAFGHNEQFF. CDR3 DNA: TGTGCCAGCAGCTTGGCGTTCGGGCACAATGAGCAGTTCTTC.